What follows are 27 T cell receptor beta chains derived from one specimen sequenced in a study of T cell changes during pregnancy in multiple sclerosis. TCRdb's table, derived via immunoSEQ multiplex PCR, lists solely in-frame clones and lacks some. The table records approximately 58,000 clones, about nine tenths of them present only once. The source material was CD4+ T cells from peripheral blood mononuclear cells, sampled after pregnancy. These TCRs come from a female donor in good health, enrolled as a control in a pregnancy study.

The gene calls are TRBV7-9 and TRBJ1-2; 7 nucleotides match TRBD1. Per germline, CDR1 SEHNR and CDR2 FQNEAQ (reference sequence). CDR3 size: 13 residues. The junction had 6 bases not matched to a gene; V was cut back by 3 bases and J by 8 bases. The CDR3 loop is CASSLTGFDGYTF. In DNA, the CDR3 is TGTGCCAGCAGCTTGACAGGGTTTGACGGCTACACCTTC.

V usage is TRBV2 and J usage is TRBJ1-2, with D perhaps TRBD1 (6 bases). CDR1 and CDR2 from the germline V gene are SNHLY and FYNNEI. Trimming took off 8 bases at V and 2 bases at J, with 15 bases between the two ends. The CDR3 runs to 14 residues. The CDR3 protein is CASDIQGANYGYTF. The CDR3 DNA reads TGTGCCAGCGACATACAGGGTGCAAACTATGGCTACACCTTC.

This clone was counted a single time. V and J are TRBV4-2 and TRBJ2-5; possible D gene TRBD2, 6 bases. V was shortened by 4 bases and J by 6 bases, with 15 bases between the two germline ends. The V gene's germline CDR1 is LGHNA and CDR2 YNFKEQ. The CDR3 extends over 14 amino acids. The CDR3 nucleotides read TGTGCCAGCAGCCGACCGGGACTCGAAAAGACCCAGTACTTC. Protein sequence: CASSRPGLEKTQYF.

The chain is built from TRBV30 and TRBJ1-1, with 7 bases identical to TRBD1. The CDR3 covers 13 residues. The germline V gene encodes CDR1 GTSNPN and CDR2 SVGIG (reference sequence). V was clipped by 3 bases and J by 9 bases; unmatched bases: 10. The CDR3 reads CAWSGDRGSKAFF. The CDR3 nucleotides are TGTGCCTGGAGCGGGGACAGAGGGTCTAAAGCTTTCTTT.

The V call is TRBV14, the J call TRBJ1-6, with TRBD1 matching 10 bases. The ends lost 3 bases at V and 4 bases at J; junction bases unmatched: 3. CDR1 is SGHDN, CDR2 FVKESK, per germline. This CDR3 has 16 residues. In DNA form, the CDR3 reads TGTGCCAGCAGCCAGCGGACAGGGGGATATAATTCACCCCTCCACTTT. It encodes CASSQRTGGYNSPLHF.

The chain joins TRBV10-3 to TRBJ1-2, with 9 bases lining up with TRBD1. Germline CDR1 reads ENHRY; CDR2 reads SYGVKD. The CDR3 has 13 residues. The J segment lost 5 bases and the V segment lost 7 bases, leaving 5 bases of the junction unmatched. The CDR3 DNA reads as TGTGCCATCACCCGAGACAGGGGGTATGGCTACACCTTC. Protein: CAITRDRGYGYTF.

The CDR3 sequence is CASSPNAKQGDGYTF. DNA for the CDR3: TGTGCCAGCTCACCCAATGCAAAACAGGGAGATGGCTACACCTTC. The rearrangement joins TRBV18 to TRBJ1-2, with D maybe TRBD1 (6 bases). The CDR3 length is 15 residues. Germline CDR1 reads KGHSH; CDR2 reads LQKENI. The V and J ends lost 3 bases and 6 bases respectively, with 17 bases between them.

The V gene is TRBV11-2, the J gene TRBJ2-4; D might be TRBD2 (6 bases). V shed 5 bases and J shed 4 bases, with 12 bases lying between them. There are 14 residues in the CDR3. Germline-derived CDR1 and CDR2 are SGHAT and FQNNGV. The CDR3 nucleotides are TGTGCCAGCAGCCGTAGCGGAGTAAAAAACATTCAGTACTTC. Amino acid sequence: CASSRSGVKNIQYF.

The chain carries TRBV18 and TRBJ2-1; TRBD1 matches at 8 bases. This CDR3 region has 14 residues. V trimming: 4 bases; J trimming: 2 bases; junction bases outside the gene matches: 1. CDR1 is KGHSH and CDR2 is LQKENI in the germline V gene. DNA of the CDR3: TGTGCCAGCTCACTACAGGGGGCCTACAATGAGCAGTTCTTC. Protein: CASSLQGAYNEQFF.

This clone was recorded once. The V gene is TRBV11-2, the J gene TRBJ2-1; 7 positions match TRBD1. The ends lost 1 base at V and 10 bases at J; junction bases unmatched: 13. CDR1 SGHAT and CDR2 FQNNGV come from the germline V gene. This CDR3 is built from 16 residues. The DNA of the CDR3 is TGTGCCAGCAGCTTAGCGTTCCGACAGGGTCGTTTAGAGCAGTTCTTC. Amino acids: CASSLAFRQGRLEQFF.

The chain uses TRBV9 and TRBJ2-3; tentative D call: TRBD2 (7 bases). The germline CDR1 and CDR2 sequences are SGDLS and YYNGEE. V lost 0 bases, J lost 0 bases, and 17 bases lay in between. The CDR3 runs 18 residues. CDR3 residues: CASSVAEGGGLSTDTQYF. As DNA, the CDR3 is TGTGCCAGCAGCGTAGCTGAGGGGGGGGGCCTGAGCACAGATACGCAGTATTTT.

The gene calls are TRBV21-1 and TRBJ2-2; the D segment call TRBD1 is taken from the table without a DNA check. TRBV21-1 is noted as a pseudogene. The CDR3 extends over 15 amino acids. CDR3 amino acids: CASSKTGTWTGELFF. Here the CDR3 DNA reads TGTGCCAGCAGCAAGACAGGGACTTGGACCGGGGAGCTGTTTTTT.

This chain uses TRBV2 with TRBJ1-2; no reliable D call. The germline V and J ends were trimmed by 6 bases and 6 bases, with 11 bases remaining between them. In germline, CDR1 is SNHLY, CDR2 FYNNEI. This CDR3 region has 12 residues. Here the CDR3 reads CASRFLRDGYTF. CDR3 bases: TGTGCCAGCAGATTCCTACGGGATGGCTACACCTTC.

In nucleotides, the CDR3 is TGTGCCAGCAGCCAAGTTCCAGGGGTGGTTGGCTACACCTTC. It codes for CASSQVPGVVGYTF. J is TRBJ1-2 and V is TRBV14, with a possible D match to TRBD1 (6 bases). Trimming took 1 base from V and 7 from J, leaving 13 bases between them. CDR1 is SGHDN and CDR2 is FVKESK in the germline V gene. The CDR3 has 14 residues. The full variable domain, with the rest looked up from reference TRBV14 and TRBJ1-2, is EAGVTQFPSHSVIEKGQTVTLRCDPISGHDNLYWYRRVMGKEIKFLLHFVKESKQDESGMPNNRFLAERTGGTYSTLKVQPAELEDSGVYFCASSQVPGVVGYTFGSGTRLTVV.

A remark on this clone: The CDR3 ends on some other residue instead of the conserved phenylalanine or tryptophan, so this is likely a read error. The gene calls are TRBV5-6 and TRBJ2-7, with a tentative D call TRBD1 (5 bases). The germline V and J ends were trimmed by 5 bases and 2 bases, with 14 bases remaining between them. Germline V gene sequence: CDR1 SGHDT, CDR2 YYEEEE. The CDR3 has 14 amino acids. The CDR3 spells CASRVRTDTYEQYL. CDR3 DNA sequence: TGTGCCAGCAGGGTCCGGACGGACACCTACGAGCAGTACCTC.

The chain joins TRBV15 to TRBJ2-7; the match to TRBD2 covers 8 bases. Trimming at V came to 2 bases and at J to 6 bases, leaving 6 bases not matched to a gene. CDR3 length equals 14 residues. Germline CDR1 is LNHNV and CDR2 is YYDKDF (reference sequence). CDR3 DNA: TGTGCCACCAGCAGAATGCGGGGGGCCAGCGAGCAGTACTTC. Translated: CATSRMRGASEQYF.

This clone was seen only once. V is TRBV27 and J is TRBJ2-1; no reliable D call. CDR1 is MNHEY, CDR2 SMNVEV, per germline (reference sequence). Trimming cost V 3 bases and J 8 bases, with 11 bases left between them. The CDR3 is 13 residues long. The CDR3 reads CASSFGSGHEQFF. For the CDR3, the DNA is TGTGCCAGCAGTTTTGGGTCAGGTCATGAGCAGTTCTTC.

J is TRBJ1-6 and V is TRBV6-5, with a possible D match to TRBD1 (5 bases). Germline CDR1 MNHEY, CDR2 SVGAGI. The CDR3 totals 15 residues. Trimming stripped 2 bases from V and 9 bases from J, with 14 bases between. CDR3 DNA: TGTGCCAGCAGTTACCTTGGGCAGGGAGGTTCACCCCTCCACTTT. This codes for CASSYLGQGGSPLHF.

This clone appeared once. Other DNA sequences from this sample encode an identical CDR3 as well. The chain is built from TRBV9 and TRBJ1-2; 9 bases are shared with TRBD1. The trim removed 4 bases at V and 6 bases at J, leaving 10 bases unmatched. Germline V CDR1 and CDR2: SGDLS, YYNGEE. This CDR3 region has 15 residues. This CDR3 is CASSSTLQGANGYTF. In DNA, the CDR3 is TGTGCCAGCAGCTCAACCCTACAGGGGGCGAATGGCTACACCTTC.

The chain carries TRBV19 and TRBJ1-6, with TRBD1 matching over 9 bases. There are 13 residues in the CDR3. The junction had 8 bases not matched to a gene; V was cut back by 10 bases and J by 10 bases. Germline V gives CDR1 LNHDA, CDR2 SQIVND (reference sequence). The CDR3 DNA reads TGTGCCAACCTGACAGGGGGGGAGTCACCCCTCCACTTT. Residues: CANLTGGESPLHF. The whole variable domain, remainder taken from reference TRBV19 and TRBJ1-6, is DGGITQSPKYLFRKEGQNVTLSCEQNLNHDAMYWYRQDPGQGLRLIYYSQIVNDFQKGDIAEGYSVSREKKESFPLTVTSAQKNPTAFYLCANLTGGESPLHFGNGTRLTVT.

The rearrangement links TRBV7-6 to TRBJ1-1; no clear D gene. The V gene lost 5 bases and the J gene lost 4 bases, with 11 bases spanning the gap. The CDR3 has 13 amino acids. In germline, CDR1 is SGHVS, CDR2 FNYEAQ. CDR3 DNA sequence: TGTGCCAGCAGCCCCGGGGATGGCACTGAAGCTTTCTTT. Protein: CASSPGDGTEAFF.

The chain couples TRBV5-4 to TRBJ1-6, with D tentatively TRBD1 (6 bases). The CDR3 has 16 amino acids. V was clipped by 4 bases and J by 7 bases, with 18 bases between them. The germline V gene has CDR1 SGHNT and CDR2 YYREEE (reference sequence). CDR3 nucleotide sequence: TGTGCCAGCAGCCCGCCCCCGGGACAACAAAATTCACCCCTCCACTTT. Residues: CASSPPPGQQNSPLHF.

The chain is built from TRBV6-1 and TRBJ1-3; D might be TRBD1 (5 bases). Trimming cost V 6 bases and J 8 bases, with 8 bases left between them. This CDR3 spans 11 amino acids. CDR1 is MNHNS and CDR2 is SASEGT in the germline V gene. The CDR3 is CASSKGDTIYF. For the CDR3, the DNA is TGTGCCAGCAGCAAAGGGGACACCATATATTTT.

The chain employs TRBV7-3 and TRBJ2-1; D is unresolved. The CDR3 loop spans 13 amino acids. Per germline, CDR1 SGHTA and CDR2 FQGTGA. With 2 bases removed from V and 13 bases from J, the gap between germline ends came to 15 bases. The CDR3 here is CASSLEPYRNQFF. In DNA form, the CDR3 reads TGTGCCAGCAGCTTAGAGCCCTATCGTAACCAGTTCTTC.

This clone appeared a few times. The J gene is TRBJ1-2, the V gene TRBV4-1; tentative D call: TRBD1 (6 bases). Germline V gene sequence: CDR1 MGHRA, CDR2 YSYEKL. Trimming shortened V by 2 bases and J by 4 bases, and 8 bases separated the two germline ends. CDR3 length equals 13 residues. The CDR3 region has the DNA TGCGCCAGCAGCCAATCACAGGGCTATGGCTACACCTTC. It codes for CASSQSQGYGYTF.

The chain combines TRBV30 with TRBJ2-5; weak D call: TRBD2 (5 bases). Trimming cost V 4 bases and J 7 bases, with 10 bases left between them. Germline CDR1 GTSNPN, CDR2 SVGIG (reference sequence). The length of the CDR3 is 11 residues. This CDR3 reads CAWTLAGTQYF. The CDR3 coding sequence is TGTGCCTGGACCCTCGCGGGGACCCAGTACTTC. The variable domain in full, completed from reference TRBV30 and TRBJ2-5, reads SQTIHQWPATLVQPVGSPLSLECTVEGTSNPNLYWYRQAAGRGLQLLFYSVGIGQISSEVPQNLSASRPQDRQFILSSKKLLLSDSGFYLCAWTLAGTQYFGPGTRLLVL.

V and J are TRBV7-2 and TRBJ2-1; 14 bases are a match to TRBD2. Losses at the gene ends were 5 bases for V and 4 bases for J; bases not matched to a gene: 10. Germline V gives CDR1 SGHTA, CDR2 FQGNSA. The CDR3 consists of 18 residues. CDR3 sequence (DNA): TGTGCCAGCAGCCCACGGGGACTAGCGGGAGTTGGTTACAATGAGCAGTTCTTC. The encoded protein is CASSPRGLAGVGYNEQFF.